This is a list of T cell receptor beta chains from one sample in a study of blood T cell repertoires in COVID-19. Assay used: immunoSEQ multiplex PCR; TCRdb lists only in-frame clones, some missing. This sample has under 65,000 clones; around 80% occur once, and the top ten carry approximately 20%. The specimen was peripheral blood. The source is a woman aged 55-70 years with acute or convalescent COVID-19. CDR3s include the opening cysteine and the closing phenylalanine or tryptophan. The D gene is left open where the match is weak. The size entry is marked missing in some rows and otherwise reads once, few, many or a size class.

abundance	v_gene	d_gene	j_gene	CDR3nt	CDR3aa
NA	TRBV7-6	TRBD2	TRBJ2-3	TGTGCCAGCAGCCCCGAAACTAGCGGGGGGGCGGTAGATACGCAGTATTTT	CASSPETSGGAVDTQYF
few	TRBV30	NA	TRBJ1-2	TGTGCCTGCGGGATCGAGGGTGGCTACACCTTC	CACGIEGGYTF
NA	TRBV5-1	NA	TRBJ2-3	TGCGCCAGCAGCTCGGGGGGCGGACTAGAATACACAGATACGCAGTATTTT	CASSSGGGLEYTDTQYF
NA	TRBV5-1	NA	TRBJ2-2	TGCGCCAGCAGCTTGGCGGCGGGCGGGGAGCTGTTTTTT	CASSLAAGGELFF
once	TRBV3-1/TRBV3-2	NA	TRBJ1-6	TGTGCCAGCAGCCAAGGGGTTCAGGGTAATTCACCCCTCCACTTT	CASSQGVQGNSPLHF
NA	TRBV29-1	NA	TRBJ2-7	TGCAGCGTTGCGTTCCCCCAGGGATACTACGAGCAGTACTTC	CSVAFPQGYYEQYF
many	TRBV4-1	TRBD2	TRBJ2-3	TGCGCCAGCAGCCGGACTCAAGCGGGGGTGGTTGGGAGCACAGATACGCAGTATTTT	CASSRTQAGVVGSTDTQYF
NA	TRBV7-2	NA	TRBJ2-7	TGTGCCAGCAGCTTAGGGAGTTATGACGAGCAGTACTTC	CASSLGSYDEQYF
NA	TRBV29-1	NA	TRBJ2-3	TGCAGCGTCCAGACAGGGGAGGGTACGCAGTATTTT	CSVQTGEGTQYF
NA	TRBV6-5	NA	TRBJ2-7	TGTGCCAGCAGAAGAATTTCGGGGAGCTTCTACGAGCAGTACTTC	CASRRISGSFYEQYF
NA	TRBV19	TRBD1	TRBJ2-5	TGTGCCAGTAGTACCCGGACAGGGAGAAACCAAGAGACCCAGTACTTC	CASSTRTGRNQETQYF
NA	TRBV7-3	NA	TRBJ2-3	TGTGCCAGCAGCCCGAGTACTGCGACAGATACGCAGTATTTT	CASSPSTATDTQYF
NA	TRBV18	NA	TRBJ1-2	TGTGCCAGCTCACCAGAGGGAAACTATGGCTACACCTTC	CASSPEGNYGYTF
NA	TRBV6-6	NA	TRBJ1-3	TGTGCCAGCAGTCCACAGGAACTATCTGGAAACACCATATATTTT	CASSPQELSGNTIYF
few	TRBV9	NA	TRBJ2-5	TGTGCCAGCAGCGTAGTTAGCCAAGAGACCCAGTACTTC	CASSVVSQETQYF
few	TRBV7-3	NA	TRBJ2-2	TGTGCCAGCAGCTCGGGGACAATAACCGGGGAGCTGTTTTTT	CASSSGTITGELFF
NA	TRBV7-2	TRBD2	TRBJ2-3	TGTGCCAGCAGCGGGCCGGGACTAGCGGGGGGAGATACGCAGTATTTT	CASSGPGLAGGDTQYF
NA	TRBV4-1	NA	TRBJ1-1	TGCGCCAGCAGGGCACCGGGACTCCAGAACACTGAAGCTTTCTTT	CASRAPGLQNTEAFF
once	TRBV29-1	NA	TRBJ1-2	TGCAGCGTTGAAGCACAATTATATGGCTACACCTTC	CSVEAQLYGYTF
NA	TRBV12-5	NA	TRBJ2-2	TGTGCTAGTGGTTCAGGGGCCGGGGAGCTGTTTTTT	CASGSGAGELFF
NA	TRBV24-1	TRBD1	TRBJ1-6	TGTGCCACCTGTTCTCCTGAGACAGGGGAAGGGTCCTCCTATAATTCACCCCTCCACTTT	CATCSPETGEGSSYNSPLHF
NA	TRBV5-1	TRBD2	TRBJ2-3	TGCGCCAGCAGCTATAGCGGGGGGGTTCCAGATACGCAGTATTTT	CASSYSGGVPDTQYF
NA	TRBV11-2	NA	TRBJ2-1	TGTGCCAGCAGCTTTAGCGGAATGCAGTTCTTC	CASSFSGMQFF
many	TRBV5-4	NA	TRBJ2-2	TGTGCCAGCAGCCCATCGCACCTAACCGGGGAGCTGTTTTTT	CASSPSHLTGELFF
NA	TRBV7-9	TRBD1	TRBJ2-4	TGTGCCAGCAGCTCCTGGGGTGGGGACAGGGGCGATGGCAAAAACATTCAGTACTTC	CASSSWGGDRGDGKNIQYF
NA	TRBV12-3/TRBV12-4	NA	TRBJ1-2	TGTGCCAGCAGTATACAGGGCTTTAGTGGCTACACCTTC	CASSIQGFSGYTF
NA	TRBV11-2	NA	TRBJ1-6	TGTGCCAGCAGCTCGGGACGGGGGAATTCACCCCTCCACTTT	CASSSGRGNSPLHF
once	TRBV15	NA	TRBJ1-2	TGTGCCACCAGCTCCGGGGGGTTGAACTATGGCTACACCTTC	CATSSGGLNYGYTF
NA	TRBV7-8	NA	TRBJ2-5	TGTGCCAGCAGCTTATCCAGATCCGAGACCCAGTACTTC	CASSLSRSETQYF
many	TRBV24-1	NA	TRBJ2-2	TGTGCCACCAGTGGAGGGAGCGGGGAGCTGTTTTTT	CATSGGSGELFF
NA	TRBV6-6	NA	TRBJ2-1	TGTGCCAGCCTCAGCGGCAACGAGCAGTTCTTC	CASLSGNEQFF
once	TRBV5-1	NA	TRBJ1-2	TGCGCCAGCAGTCCGACAGGAGGAAACTATGGCTACACCTTC	CASSPTGGNYGYTF
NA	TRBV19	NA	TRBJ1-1	TGTGCCAGTAGTATCGGCGGTGAGTTTAACACTGAAGCTTTCTTT	CASSIGGEFNTEAFF
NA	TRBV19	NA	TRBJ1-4	TGTGCCAGTAGTACCGGGGGGAATGAAAAACTGTTTTTT	CASSTGGNEKLFF
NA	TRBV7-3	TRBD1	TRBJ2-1	TGTGCCAGCAGCCACAGGGGCCATGAGCAGTTCTTC	CASSHRGHEQFF